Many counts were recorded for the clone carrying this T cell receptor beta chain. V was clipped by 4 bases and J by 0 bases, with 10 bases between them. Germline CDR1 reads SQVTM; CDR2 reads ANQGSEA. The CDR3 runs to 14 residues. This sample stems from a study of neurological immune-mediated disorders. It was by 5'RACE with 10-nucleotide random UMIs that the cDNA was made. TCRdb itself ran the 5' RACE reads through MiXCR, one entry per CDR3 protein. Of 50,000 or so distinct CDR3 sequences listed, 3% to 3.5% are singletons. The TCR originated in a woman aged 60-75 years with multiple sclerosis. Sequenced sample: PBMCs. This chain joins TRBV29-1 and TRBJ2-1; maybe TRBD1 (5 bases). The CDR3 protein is CSVGGVSSYNEQFF. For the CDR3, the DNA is TGCAGCGTTGGGGGCGTAAGCTCCTACAATGAGCAGTTCTTC.